This entry lists 9 T cell receptor beta chains sequenced from one sample in a study of T cell changes during pregnancy in multiple sclerosis. The method was immunoSEQ multiplex PCR; TCRdb's version includes in-frame clones alone and lacks a portion of them. In the table there are just under 45,000 clones, approximately 96% of which are singletons. The input for sequencing was peripheral blood, taken in the second trimester of pregnancy. These receptors came from a female donor with multiple sclerosis, enrolled in a pregnancy study.

DNA for the CDR3: TGTGCCAGCAGCTTAGCCGGACAGAACTGGGTCCAAGAGACCCAGTACTTC. This translates into CASSLAGQNWVQETQYF. The J gene is TRBJ2-5, the V gene TRBV11-2; maybe TRBD1 (6 bases). Per germline, CDR1 SGHAT and CDR2 FQNNGV. The germline V and J ends were trimmed by 1 base and 1 base, with 16 bases remaining between them. This CDR3 is built from 17 residues.

Details on this clone: This CDR3 is also generated by other DNA sequences in the sample. The V and J genes are TRBV5-1 and TRBJ1-1, with TRBD1 matching over 7 bases. This CDR3 has 14 residues. Per germline, CDR1 SGHRS and CDR2 YFSETQ. Trimming removed 1 base from V and 0 bases from J; junction bases left unmatched: 0. DNA for the CDR3: TGCGCCAGCAGCTTGACAGGGGTGAACACTGAAGCTTTCTTT. Its translation: CASSLTGVNTEAFF.

The chain carries TRBV21-1 and TRBJ1-1; TRBD1 is taken as the D call from the table, unchecked against the DNA. TRBV21-1 is given as a pseudogene. The CDR3 consists of 15 residues. CDR3 DNA: TGTGCCAGCAGCCCCCTTCCGTACAGGGACACTGAAGCTTTCTTT. Its protein product is CASSPLPYRDTEAFF.

This clone came up once. V and J are TRBV18 and TRBJ1-2; TRBD1 is a possible D gene (6 bases). CDR1 is KGHSH, CDR2 LQKENI, per germline. The CDR3 consists of 14 residues. V was clipped by 6 bases and J by 7 bases, with 18 bases between them. CDR3 sequence reads: CASSRGQFRRGYTF. In DNA form, the CDR3 reads TGTGCCAGCTCGAGGGGACAATTTCGTCGTGGCTACACCTTC.

The chain employs TRBV28 and TRBJ2-6; TRBD1 aligns across 9 bases. The germline V gene has CDR1 MDHEN and CDR2 SYDVKM. The CDR3 has 20 residues. V trimming: 4 bases; J trimming: 0 bases; junction bases outside the gene matches: 13. The CDR3 here is CASSSRDRDRAISGANVLTF. The CDR3 nucleotides read TGTGCCAGCAGTTCCAGGGACCGGGACAGGGCAATCTCTGGGGCCAACGTCCTGACTTTC.

The J gene is TRBJ2-7, the V gene TRBV29-1, with TRBD2 matching over 9 bases. V gave up 1 base and J gave up 3 bases; unmatched junction bases: 4. This CDR3 contains 14 residues. Germline V gives CDR1 SQVTM, CDR2 ANQGSEA. The CDR3 DNA reads TGCAGCGTTGAAGTGGGACTAGCTGACTACGAGCAGTACTTC. Protein product: CSVEVGLADYEQYF.

This sequence joins TRBV28 and TRBJ2-3; 7 bases map to TRBD1. CDR3 length equals 14 residues. The germline CDR1 and CDR2 sequences are MDHEN and SYDVKM. V was pared by 5 bases and J by 5 bases, with 7 bases of the junction left unmatched. The CDR3 region is CASSMTGSRDTQYF. CDR3 in DNA: TGTGCCAGCAGTATGACAGGGTCGAGAGATACGCAGTATTTT.

The rearrangement joins TRBV11-1 to TRBJ2-1, with D perhaps TRBD1 (6 bases). V gave up 5 bases and J gave up 11 bases, with 22 bases separating them. CDR1 and CDR2 from the germline V gene are SGHAT and FQDESV (reference sequence). The CDR3 extends over 15 amino acids. CDR3 nucleotides: TGTGCCAGCAGCCCTCAGGGGCGGATCAATGATAAGCAGTTCTTC. Its protein product is CASSPQGRINDKQFF.

In its sample, this clone ranks as medium-sized (0.01 to 0.1%). The rearrangement links TRBV7-9 to TRBJ2-2; 11 positions match TRBD2. V lost 3 bases and J lost 6; bases outside the gene matches: 0. Germline CDR1 and CDR2: SEHNR and FQNEAQ (reference sequence). This CDR3 is 14 amino acids long. The CDR3, as DNA: TGTGCCAGCAGCTTGGGACTAGCGGCCGGGGAGCTGTTTTTT. Protein sequence: CASSLGLAAGELFF.